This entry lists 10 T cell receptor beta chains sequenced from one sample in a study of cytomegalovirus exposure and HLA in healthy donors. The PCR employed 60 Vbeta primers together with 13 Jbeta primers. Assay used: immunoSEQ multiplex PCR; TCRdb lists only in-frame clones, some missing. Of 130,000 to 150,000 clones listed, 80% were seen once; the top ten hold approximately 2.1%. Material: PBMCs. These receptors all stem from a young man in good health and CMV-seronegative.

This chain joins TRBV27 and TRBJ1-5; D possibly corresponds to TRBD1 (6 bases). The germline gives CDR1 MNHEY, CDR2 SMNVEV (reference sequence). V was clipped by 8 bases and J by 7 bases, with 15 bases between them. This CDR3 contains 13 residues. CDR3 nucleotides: TGTGCCAGCGGGGGACATTCGAACCAGCCCCAGCATTTT. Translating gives CASGGHSNQPQHF.

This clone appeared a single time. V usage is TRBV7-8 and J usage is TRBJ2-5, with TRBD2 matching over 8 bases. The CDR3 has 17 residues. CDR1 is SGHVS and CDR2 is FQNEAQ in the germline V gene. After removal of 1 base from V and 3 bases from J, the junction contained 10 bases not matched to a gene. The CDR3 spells CASSLVTSGGGEETQYF. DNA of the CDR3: TGTGCCAGCAGCTTAGTTACCAGCGGGGGCGGGGAAGAGACCCAGTACTTC.

The CDR3 region has the DNA TGTGCCAGCAGTGTAGAGCGCTACGAGCAGTACTTC. This gives the protein CASSVERYEQYF. V and J are TRBV25-1 and TRBJ2-5; D not certain. Gene TRBJ2-7 matches the end of the DNA better, so the J call may be wrong. This CDR3 is built from 12 residues. Germline CDR1 and CDR2: MGHDK and SYGVNS.

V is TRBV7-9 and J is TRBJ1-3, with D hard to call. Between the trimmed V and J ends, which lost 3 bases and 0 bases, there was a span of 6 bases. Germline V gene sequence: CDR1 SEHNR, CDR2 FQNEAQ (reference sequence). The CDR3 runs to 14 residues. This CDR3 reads CASSFSSSGNTIYF. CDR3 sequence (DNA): TGTGCCAGCAGCTTCTCGAGCTCTGGAAACACCATATATTTT.

CDR3 protein: CASSARDRVYGYTF. The CDR3 bases are TGTGCCAGCAGTGCCCGGGACAGGGTCTATGGCTACACCTTC. The chain employs TRBV25-1 and TRBJ1-2; 9 nucleotides agree with TRBD1. The CDR3 extends over 14 amino acids. V was clipped by 4 bases and J by 4 bases; unmatched bases: 4. Germline V gene sequence: CDR1 MGHDK, CDR2 SYGVNS.

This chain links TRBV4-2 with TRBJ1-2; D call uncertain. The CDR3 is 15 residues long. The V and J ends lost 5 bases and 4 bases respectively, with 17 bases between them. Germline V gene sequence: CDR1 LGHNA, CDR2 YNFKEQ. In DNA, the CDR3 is TGTGCCAGCAGCTCACGACGGGAGGACGCCTATGGCTACACCTTC. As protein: CASSSRREDAYGYTF.

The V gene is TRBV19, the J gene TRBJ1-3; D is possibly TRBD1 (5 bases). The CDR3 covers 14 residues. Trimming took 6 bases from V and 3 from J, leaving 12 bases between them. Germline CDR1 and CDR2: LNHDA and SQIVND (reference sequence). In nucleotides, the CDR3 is TGTGCCAGTAGCCGGGCAGGGCTTGGAAACACCATATATTTT. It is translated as CASSRAGLGNTIYF.

CDR3 protein: CASSSTGGRRTGELFF. Written as DNA, the CDR3 is TGTGCCAGCAGTTCCACAGGGGGCCGTCGCACCGGGGAGCTGTTTTTT. V is TRBV6-5 and J is TRBJ2-2; 9 bases map to TRBD1. The CDR3 length is 16 residues. The germline V gene encodes CDR1 MNHEY and CDR2 SVGAGI. J gave up 4 bases and V 4 bases, and 7 bases lay outside the gene matches.

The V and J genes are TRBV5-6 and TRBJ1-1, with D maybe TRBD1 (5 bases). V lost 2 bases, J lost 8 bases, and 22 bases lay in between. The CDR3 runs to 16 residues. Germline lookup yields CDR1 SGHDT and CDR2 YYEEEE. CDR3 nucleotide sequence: TGTGCCAGCAGCTTTTCAGGGTCAGGGCGCGCTTCGGAAGCTTTCTTT. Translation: CASSFSGSGRASEAFF.

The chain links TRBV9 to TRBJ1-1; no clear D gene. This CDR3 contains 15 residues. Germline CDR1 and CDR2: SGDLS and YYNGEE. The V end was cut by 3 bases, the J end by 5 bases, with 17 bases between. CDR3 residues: CASSAGGRVETEAFF. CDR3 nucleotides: TGTGCCAGCAGCGCTGGTGGGCGGGTGGAGACTGAAGCTTTCTTT.